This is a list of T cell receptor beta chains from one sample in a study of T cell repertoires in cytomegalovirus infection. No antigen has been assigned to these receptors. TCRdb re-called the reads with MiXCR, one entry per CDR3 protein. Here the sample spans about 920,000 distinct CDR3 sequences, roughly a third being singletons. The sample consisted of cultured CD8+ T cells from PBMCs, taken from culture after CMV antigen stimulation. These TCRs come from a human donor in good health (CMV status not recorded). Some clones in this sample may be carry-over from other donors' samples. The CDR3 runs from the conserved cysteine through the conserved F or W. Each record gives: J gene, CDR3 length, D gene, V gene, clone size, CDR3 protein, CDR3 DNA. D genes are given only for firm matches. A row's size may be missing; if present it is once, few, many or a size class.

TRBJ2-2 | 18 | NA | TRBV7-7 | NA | CASSLHRAASAVTGELFF | TGTGCTAGCAGCTTACATAGGGCGGCCTCGGCGGTCACCGGGGAGCTGTTTTTT
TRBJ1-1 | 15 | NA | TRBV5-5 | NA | CASSPDRSLNTEAFF | TGTGCCAGCAGCCCGGACAGATCTTTGAACACTGAAGCTTTCTTT
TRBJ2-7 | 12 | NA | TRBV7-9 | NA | CASRVGAHEQYF | TGTGCCAGCCGCGTTGGGGCGCACGAGCAGTACTTC
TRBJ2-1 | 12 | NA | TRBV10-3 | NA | CAISEWSNEQFF | TGTGCCATCAGTGAGTGGAGCAATGAGCAGTTCTTC
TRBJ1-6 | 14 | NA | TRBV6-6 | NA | CASTLDKYNSPLHF | TGTGCCAGCACCCTTGACAAATATAATTCACCCCTCCACTTT
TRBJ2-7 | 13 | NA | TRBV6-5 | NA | CASSLRGANEQYF | TGTGCCAGCAGTCTCAGGGGGGCCAACGAGCAGTACTTC
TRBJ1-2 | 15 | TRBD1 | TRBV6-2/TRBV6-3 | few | CASSYEGTGGYGYTF | TGTGCCAGCAGTTACGAAGGGACAGGTGGCTATGGCTACACCTTC
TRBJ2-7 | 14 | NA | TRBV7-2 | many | CASSPAGDPFEQYF | TGTGCCAGCAGCCCCGCAGGGGACCCTTTCGAGCAGTACTTC
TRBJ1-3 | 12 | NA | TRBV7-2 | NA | CVSSLSGNTIYF | TGTGTCAGCAGCTTAAGTGGAAACACCATATATTTT
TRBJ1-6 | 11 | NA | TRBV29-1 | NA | CSVEDGGGLHF | TGCAGCGTAGAGGACGGTGGTGGCCTCCACTTT